This TCR beta chain was profiled in a study of patients and donors after allogeneic stem cell transplantation. This clonotype was counted a few times. Using its own MiXCR run on the RT-PCR reads, TCRdb lists one record per CDR3 protein. Of more than 850,000 distinct CDR3 sequences listed, roughly 18% were seen once; the top ten hold roughly 6.4%. J was trimmed by 6 bases and V by 1 base; bases with no gene match: 10. The CDR3 sequence is 19 residues long. The receptor was isolated from a human donor who was either an allogeneic HSCT recipient or a stem cell or donor lymphocyte infusion donor (not recorded which). It is not recorded whose cells these are; they may come from a transplant donor. Sequenced sample: blood, either unsorted or a sorted T cell fraction (not recorded which). V gene TRBV12-3 or TRBV12-4 combines with J gene TRBJ2-2; TRBD2 matches 14 bases. DNA of the CDR3: TGTGCCAGCAGTTTAGTTGGGACTAGCGGGGGATTGGGGCCCGGGGAGCTGTTTTTT. It translates to CASSLVGTSGGLGPGELFF.